This entry lists 17 T cell receptor beta chains sequenced from one sample in a study of T-cell memory formation after mild COVID-19. Each CDR3 protein is one row after TCRdb ran MiXCR on the 5' RACE reads. The sample has 350,000 to 550,000 distinct CDR3 sequences, approximately 19% seen once. Sequencing was carried out using PBMCs or a T cell subset sorted from them (not recorded which). These receptors were obtained from a man between 18 and 35 years old who had mild COVID-19 (a few samples of this study predate the infection). Cell type and time point are not known.

This chain uses TRBV12-3 or TRBV12-4 with TRBJ1-1; no clear D gene. This CDR3 region has 14 residues. V was trimmed by 5 bases and J by 11 bases, leaving 21 bases between them. The CDR3 region has the DNA TGTGCCAGCAGTCCCCCGATGCCGACTAGAGGCGCTTTCTTT. Amino acid sequence: CASSPPMPTRGAFF.

The table lists this clonotype with a few counts. J is TRBJ2-2 and V is TRBV6-5; D is perhaps TRBD1 (6 bases). CDR3 length: 16 residues. V was cut by 2 bases and J by 1 base, with 11 bases left in between. Germline lookup yields CDR1 MNHEY and CDR2 SVGAGI. The CDR3, as DNA: TGTGCCAGCAGTTACGTAGCAGGGGAGAACACCGGGGAGCTGTTTTTT. It yields the protein CASSYVAGENTGELFF.

This clonotype was found a few times. The chain links TRBV6-5 to TRBJ2-3; 8 nucleotides match TRBD2. Germline assignment: CDR1 MNHEY and CDR2 SVGAGI. The CDR3 has 14 residues. V shed 7 bases, J shed 0 bases, and the junction held 3 bases outside the gene matches. CDR3 in DNA: TGTGCCAGCACAAAGCGGGGGAGCACAGATACGCAGTATTTT. Translated: CASTKRGSTDTQYF.

This clonotype was observed a handful of times. The gene calls are TRBV29-1 and TRBJ1-2; weak D call: TRBD1 (5 bases). CDR3 length: 13 residues. The germline V and J ends were trimmed by 6 bases and 3 bases, with 14 bases remaining between them. In germline, CDR1 is SQVTM, CDR2 ANQGSEA. This chain's CDR3 is CSVATGTYYGYTF. The DNA for the CDR3 is TGCAGCGTCGCAACCGGGACGTACTATGGCTACACCTTC.

This clonotype occurred a few times. The chain recombines TRBV4-3 with TRBJ2-7; D is uncertain. The CDR3 has 14 residues. Trimming left V 2 bases short and J 0 bases short, with 8 bases between. The germline V gene has CDR1 LGHNA and CDR2 YSLEER. The DNA for the CDR3 is TGCGCCAGCAGCCAATTAATCGGCTCCTACGAGCAGTACTTC. It encodes CASSQLIGSYEQYF.

V is TRBV7-2 and J is TRBJ2-5; 11 bases map to TRBD2. The CDR3 totals 14 residues. Trimming removed 5 bases from V and 4 bases from J; junction bases left unmatched: 3. Germline CDR1 reads SGHTA; CDR2 reads FQGNSA. DNA of the CDR3: TGTGCCAGCAGCAACCTAGCGGGGGGAGAGACCCAGTACTTC. Translating gives CASSNLAGGETQYF.

This clonotype appeared a few times. CDR3 loop: CASSNPSGGGTDTQYF. In nucleotides, the CDR3 is TGTGCCAGCAGCAATCCGTCAGGGGGAGGCACAGATACGCAGTATTTT. The gene calls are TRBV7-2 and TRBJ2-3, with 7 bases that match TRBD1. The germline CDR1 and CDR2 sequences are SGHTA and FQGNSA. The junction had 9 bases not matched to a gene; V was cut back by 5 bases and J by 1 base. The CDR3 consists of 16 residues.

There are a few counts of this clonotype. The chain couples TRBV6-2 or TRBV6-3 to TRBJ2-5, with 7 bases lining up with TRBD2. Losses at the gene ends were 5 bases for V and 3 bases for J; bases not matched to a gene: 6. CDR1 and CDR2 from the germline V gene are MNHEY and SVGEGT. The CDR3 sequence is 14 residues long. CDR3 region: CASSLRDYKETQYF. In DNA form, the CDR3 reads TGTGCCAGCAGTCTCCGGGACTACAAAGAGACCCAGTACTTC.

The CDR3 bases are TGTGCCAGCCGTCAAGGGTTGAACACTGAAGCTTTCTTT. Translated, it gives CASRQGLNTEAFF. The chain joins TRBV7-2 to TRBJ1-1; no clear D. The germline CDR1 and CDR2 sequences are SGHTA and FQGNSA. The CDR3 totals 13 residues. V dropped 8 bases and J dropped 0 bases, with 10 bases sitting between them.

CDR3 sequence reads: CASSPPGATEAFF. The CDR3 DNA reads TGTGCCAGCAGCCCCCCTGGGGCGACAGAAGCTTTCTTT. J is TRBJ1-1 and V is TRBV7-3; possible D gene TRBD1, 5 bases. V dropped 5 bases and J dropped 8 bases, with 15 bases sitting between them. Germline loops: CDR1 SGHTA, CDR2 FQGTGA. CDR3 length: 13 residues.

The rearrangement uses TRBV9 and TRBJ1-5; D is unresolved. Germline V CDR1 and CDR2: SGDLS, YYNGEE. The V and J ends lost 0 bases and 5 bases respectively, with 9 bases between them. There are 14 residues in the CDR3. This chain's CDR3 is CASSVGAEYQPQHF. The CDR3, as DNA: TGTGCCAGCAGCGTAGGGGCAGAGTATCAGCCCCAGCATTTT.

There are a few counts of this clonotype. The V and J genes are TRBV25-1 and TRBJ2-3, with 9 nucleotides matching TRBD2. V was clipped by 1 base and J by 11 bases; unmatched bases: 13. The CDR3 contains 16 residues. Germline CDR1 reads MGHDK; CDR2 reads SYGVNS. The CDR3 nucleotides read TGTGCCAGCAGTGAATGGCGGGGGGGGAGGGCCGGAGGGCAGTATTTT. This gives the protein CASSEWRGGRAGGQYF.

In its sample, this clonotype was seen many times. This chain uses TRBV3-1 with TRBJ2-5, with a tentative D call TRBD1 (6 bases). Per germline, CDR1 LGHDT and CDR2 YNNKEL (reference sequence). V lost 4 bases and J 5 bases, leaving 8 bases between the germline ends. The CDR3 has 12 amino acids. The CDR3 sequence: CASSRGRETQYF. CDR3 nucleotides: TGTGCCAGCAGCCGGGGGCGGGAGACCCAGTACTTC.

CDR3 in amino acids: CASRLGSNQPQHF. The CDR3 coding sequence is TGTGCCAGCCGCCTGGGAAGCAATCAGCCCCAGCATTTT. The genes are TRBV6-2 or TRBV6-3 and TRBJ1-5; D unresolved. CDR3 length: 13 amino acids. CDR1 and CDR2 (germline): MNHEY, SVGEGT. Trimming removed 8 bases from V and 1 base from J, with 9 bases in between.

This chain joins TRBV5-1 and TRBJ2-1; possible D gene TRBD1, 6 bases. Trimming removed 3 bases from V and 2 bases from J, with 12 bases in between. From germline, CDR1 is SGHRS and CDR2 YFSETQ. This CDR3 has 15 residues. CDR3 nucleotide sequence: TGCGCCAGCAGCTCCGACAGGACCACCTACAATGAGCAGTTCTTC. It encodes CASSSDRTTYNEQFF. The full variable domain, completed using reference TRBV5-1 and TRBJ2-1, is KAGVTQTPRYLIKTRGQQVTLSCSPISGHRSVSWYQQTPGQGLQFLFEYFSETQRNKGNFPGRFSGRQFSNSRSEMNVSTLELGDSALYLCASSSDRTTYNEQFFGPGTRLTVL.

The rearrangement joins TRBV4-1 to TRBJ2-4, with TRBD1 as a possible D gene (5 bases). Trimming cost V 3 bases and J 12 bases, with 12 bases left between them. The CDR3 spans 12 residues. The V gene's germline CDR1 is MGHRA and CDR2 YSYEKL. The CDR3 protein is CASSQGYGAQYF. The CDR3 region has the DNA TGCGCCAGCAGCCAGGGTTATGGGGCTCAGTACTTC.

The chain carries TRBV9 and TRBJ1-2, with unresolved D. Germline V gives CDR1 SGDLS, CDR2 YYNGEE. The CDR3 consists of 13 residues. V was clipped by 0 bases and J by 3 bases, with 6 bases between them. The CDR3: CASSVAQHYGYTF. Here the CDR3 DNA reads TGTGCCAGCAGCGTAGCCCAGCACTATGGCTACACCTTC.